This T cell receptor beta chain was sequenced during a study of blood T cell repertoires in COVID-19. Study-level background: COVID-19 samples collected from the United States, Italy and Spain covered acute and convalescent phases. Nucleic acid was either cDNA or gDNA, and it came from T cells, B-cell-depleted T cells, or PBMCs.

Authors' data handling: From reference gene primer amplification, estimates of nucleated cell counts were derived. The protocol was immunoSEQ multiplex PCR, while the TCRdb copy is restricted to in-frame clones and leaves out a portion. V, J and clone size are those of that table, while D and trimming were read from the DNA. The data show about 160,000 clones, approximately 90% seen once. Germline V gives CDR1 SGDLS, CDR2 YYNGEE. The CDR3 has 15 residues. V was pared by 3 bases and J by 4 bases, with 7 bases of the junction left unmatched. Sample: peripheral blood. This receptor was identified in a man aged 50 or older with acute or convalescent COVID-19. The V call is TRBV9, the J call TRBJ2-5, with 9 bases identical to TRBD1. Written as DNA, the CDR3 is TGTGCCAGCAGCGGAGGGGGGACAGGGAGAGAGACCCAGTACTTC. Amino acids: CASSGGGTGRETQYF.